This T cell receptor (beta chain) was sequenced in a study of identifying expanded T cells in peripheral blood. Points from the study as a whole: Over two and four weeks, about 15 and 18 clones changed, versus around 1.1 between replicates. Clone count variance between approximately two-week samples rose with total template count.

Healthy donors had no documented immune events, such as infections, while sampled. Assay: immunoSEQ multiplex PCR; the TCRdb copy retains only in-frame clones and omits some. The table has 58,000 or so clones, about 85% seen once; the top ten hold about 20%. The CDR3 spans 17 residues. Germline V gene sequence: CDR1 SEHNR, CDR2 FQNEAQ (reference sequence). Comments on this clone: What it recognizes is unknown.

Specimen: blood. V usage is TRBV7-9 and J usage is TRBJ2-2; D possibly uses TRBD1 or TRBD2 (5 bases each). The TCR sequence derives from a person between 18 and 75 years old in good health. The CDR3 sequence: CAQTSPGQDERTGELFF. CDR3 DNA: TGTGCACAAACCTCACCGGGGCAGGACGAGAGGACCGGGGAGCTGTTTTTT.